The sample holds many counts of the clone carrying this T cell receptor (beta chain). Trimming took 3 bases from V and 5 from J, leaving 8 bases between them. Germline V gene sequence: CDR1 DFQATT, CDR2 SNEGSKA (reference sequence). The CDR3 consists of 12 residues. This specimen belongs to a study of neurological immune-mediated disorders. Synthesis of cDNA used 5'RACE (with 10-nucleotide random UMIs). Via MiXCR, TCRdb re-called the 5' RACE reads, giving one row per CDR3 protein. The table records about 36,000 distinct CDR3 sequences, 10% of them present only once. Stored at -80 C, 2 million PBMCs were the source of the unsorted libraries.

Sequenced: PBMCs. This chain connects TRBV20-1 to TRBJ2-1, with a tentative D call TRBD2 (5 bases). This receptor was taken from a woman in her 30s with HTLV-1-associated myelopathy (HAM/TSP). The DNA of the CDR3 is TGCAGTGCTAGTCGAGGGAACAATGAGCAGTTCTTC. The encoded protein is CSASRGNNEQFF.